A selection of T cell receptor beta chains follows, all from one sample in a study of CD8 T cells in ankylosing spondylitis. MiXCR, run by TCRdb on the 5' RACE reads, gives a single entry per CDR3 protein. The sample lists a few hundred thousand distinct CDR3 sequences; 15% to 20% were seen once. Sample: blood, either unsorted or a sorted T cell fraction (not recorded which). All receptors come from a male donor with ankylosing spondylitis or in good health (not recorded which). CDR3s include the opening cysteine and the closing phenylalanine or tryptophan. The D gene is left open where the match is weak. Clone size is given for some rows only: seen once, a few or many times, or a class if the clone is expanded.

CDR3nt: TGTGCCAGCTCACCATTAGGGCCCTACAATGAGCAGTTCTTC
CDR3aa: CASSPLGPYNEQFF
j_gene: TRBJ2-1
abundance: .
d_gene: .
len: 14
v_gene: TRBV18

CDR3nt: TGCGCCAGCAGCTTCGAACTTACTTATGAGCAGTTCTTC
CDR3aa: CASSFELTYEQFF
j_gene: TRBJ2-1
abundance: few
d_gene: .
len: 13
v_gene: TRBV5-1

CDR3nt: TGTGCCAGCAGCGTAGAGGGGGGAGGAAGTTACGAGCAGTACTTC
CDR3aa: CASSVEGGGSYEQYF
j_gene: TRBJ2-7
abundance: .
d_gene: .
len: 15
v_gene: TRBV9

CDR3nt: TGTGCCAGCAGTAGCTCCACCGGGGAGCTGTTTTTT
CDR3aa: CASSSSTGELFF
j_gene: TRBJ2-2
abundance: .
d_gene: .
len: 12
v_gene: TRBV25-1

CDR3nt: TGCAGCGTTGACCATGACGTCTCGGCCAGAGGAGAGACCCAGTACTTC
CDR3aa: CSVDHDVSARGETQYF
j_gene: TRBJ2-5
abundance: many
d_gene: .
len: 16
v_gene: TRBV29-1

CDR3nt: TGTGCCAGCAGCCCCTCCTCCGGGACTGGTACCTACGAGCAGTACTTC
CDR3aa: CASSPSSGTGTYEQYF
j_gene: TRBJ2-7
abundance: .
d_gene: .
len: 16
v_gene: TRBV9

CDR3nt: TGCAGCGCGATGACAGGGCCAGGGGACATTCAGTACTTC
CDR3aa: CSAMTGPGDIQYF
j_gene: TRBJ2-4
abundance: .
d_gene: TRBD1
len: 13
v_gene: TRBV29-1

CDR3nt: TGTGCCAGCAGTTTGCTCCCAGGGTTAGAGGACTATGGCTACACCTTC
CDR3aa: CASSLLPGLEDYGYTF
j_gene: TRBJ1-2
abundance: few
d_gene: .
len: 16
v_gene: TRBV7-8

CDR3nt: TGTGCCAGCAGCGTAGGCCTCCCGAACACCGGGGAGCTGTTTTTT
CDR3aa: CASSVGLPNTGELFF
j_gene: TRBJ2-2
abundance: .
d_gene: .
len: 15
v_gene: TRBV9

CDR3nt: TGTGCCAGCAGTCCTGGACTAGCCGGGGAGCTGTTTTTT
CDR3aa: CASSPGLAGELFF
j_gene: TRBJ2-2
abundance: many
d_gene: TRBD2
len: 13
v_gene: TRBV3-1

CDR3nt: TGTGCCATCAGTCCTACAGGGGTTTTGGGCCCAGATACGCAGTATTTT
CDR3aa: CAISPTGVLGPDTQYF
j_gene: TRBJ2-3
abundance: .
d_gene: TRBD1
len: 16
v_gene: TRBV10-3

CDR3nt: TGTGCCAGCAGCTTTCAGAGAGCCTACGAGCAGTACTTC
CDR3aa: CASSFQRAYEQYF
j_gene: TRBJ2-7
abundance: .
d_gene: .
len: 13
v_gene: TRBV5-6

CDR3nt: TGTGCCAGCAGCCCCCCCATCGGTAGCTCCTACGAGCAGTACTTC
CDR3aa: CASSPPIGSSYEQYF
j_gene: TRBJ2-7
abundance: few
d_gene: .
len: 15
v_gene: TRBV7-9

CDR3nt: TGTGCCAGCAGTGTCTCGCTAGCGGCTGTTTCCTACGAGCAGTACTTC
CDR3aa: CASSVSLAAVSYEQYF
j_gene: TRBJ2-7
abundance: once
d_gene: TRBD2
len: 16
v_gene: TRBV27

CDR3nt: TGTGCCAGCAGCTTAGTTGCATCTAGCACAGATACGCAGTATTTT
CDR3aa: CASSLVASSTDTQYF
j_gene: TRBJ2-3
abundance: .
d_gene: .
len: 15
v_gene: TRBV7-9

CDR3nt: TGCGCCAGCAGCCAAGAACCGGGGAACGGGGGAGAGACCCAGTACTTC
CDR3aa: CASSQEPGNGGETQYF
j_gene: TRBJ2-5
abundance: .
d_gene: .
len: 16
v_gene: TRBV4-1

CDR3nt: TGTGCCACGAAACTGGGGTACGAGCAGTACTTC
CDR3aa: CATKLGYEQYF
j_gene: TRBJ2-7
abundance: few
d_gene: .
len: 11
v_gene: TRBV27

CDR3nt: TGTGCCAGCACCCCTCCCCGGGGGAGTCCGGACCAGAATGAGCAGTTCTTC
CDR3aa: CASTPPRGSPDQNEQFF
j_gene: TRBJ2-1
abundance: few
d_gene: .
len: 17
v_gene: TRBV12-3/TRBV12-4

CDR3nt: TGTGCCAGCAGCCCCTGGGACAGAATGAACACTGAAGCTTTCTTT
CDR3aa: CASSPWDRMNTEAFF
j_gene: TRBJ1-1
abundance: few
d_gene: TRBD1
len: 15
v_gene: TRBV7-8

CDR3nt: TGTGCCAGCTCACCTGGGACTAGAAATGAGCAGTTCTTC
CDR3aa: CASSPGTRNEQFF
j_gene: TRBJ2-1
abundance: .
d_gene: TRBD2
len: 13
v_gene: TRBV18

CDR3nt: TGTGCCAGCAGACGGACGGGGAGCACTGAAGCTTTCTTT
CDR3aa: CASRRTGSTEAFF
j_gene: TRBJ1-1
abundance: .
d_gene: .
len: 13
v_gene: TRBV12-3/TRBV12-4

CDR3nt: TGTGCCAGCAGCTCCATCGAGGATACGCAGTATTTT
CDR3aa: CASSSIEDTQYF
j_gene: TRBJ2-3
abundance: many
d_gene: .
len: 12
v_gene: TRBV7-6

CDR3nt: TGTGCCAGCAGCGAAAGACTAGCGGGACTCTACGAGCAGTACTTC
CDR3aa: CASSERLAGLYEQYF
j_gene: TRBJ2-7
abundance: .
d_gene: TRBD2
len: 15
v_gene: TRBV6-2/TRBV6-3

CDR3nt: TGCGCCAGCAGCTTGGGGTGGACGGGCTATGAAAAACTGTTTTTT
CDR3aa: CASSLGWTGYEKLFF
j_gene: TRBJ1-4
abundance: .
d_gene: .
len: 15
v_gene: TRBV5-1

CDR3nt: TGTGCCAGCAGCTACGTAGGGGGCACAGATACGCAGTATTTT
CDR3aa: CASSYVGGTDTQYF
j_gene: TRBJ2-3
abundance: .
d_gene: .
len: 14
v_gene: TRBV7-2

CDR3nt: TGTGCCAGCTCACCACCGTGGCGGGCTACCTCCTACGAGCAGTACTTC
CDR3aa: CASSPPWRATSYEQYF
j_gene: TRBJ2-7
abundance: .
d_gene: .
len: 16
v_gene: TRBV18

CDR3nt: TGTGCCAGCAGCTTAGAAGTGAGTCCTAGGCAGCAGTACTTC
CDR3aa: CASSLEVSPRQQYF
j_gene: TRBJ2-7
abundance: .
d_gene: .
len: 14
v_gene: TRBV7-9

CDR3nt: TGTGCCAGCAGCTTAGTAACAGGGGAGGATGGCTACACCTTC
CDR3aa: CASSLVTGEDGYTF
j_gene: TRBJ1-2
abundance: few
d_gene: TRBD1
len: 14
v_gene: TRBV7-2

CDR3nt: TGTGCCAGCAGTTCCCCAGGGGAAGCCTACGAGCAGTACTTC
CDR3aa: CASSSPGEAYEQYF
j_gene: TRBJ2-7
abundance: .
d_gene: .
len: 14
v_gene: TRBV28

CDR3nt: TGCGCCAGCAGCCAAGTAGACACAAACCCCTACGAGCAGTACTTC
CDR3aa: CASSQVDTNPYEQYF
j_gene: TRBJ2-7
abundance: .
d_gene: .
len: 15
v_gene: TRBV4-1

CDR3nt: TGTGCCAGCAGTGGGCCCCGGACAGGGGACGAGCAGTACTTC
CDR3aa: CASSGPRTGDEQYF
j_gene: TRBJ2-7
abundance: few
d_gene: TRBD1
len: 14
v_gene: TRBV2

CDR3nt: TGCGCCAGCAGCCAAGAAGGGACAGACTACTACGAGCAGTACTTC
CDR3aa: CASSQEGTDYYEQYF
j_gene: TRBJ2-7
abundance: few
d_gene: TRBD1
len: 15
v_gene: TRBV4-1